This T cell receptor beta chain was sequenced in a study of cytomegalovirus exposure and HLA in healthy donors. Study details: One earlier analysis, a look at about 179 million T cells, found fewer than 140 million unique TCR beta sequences.

Trimming took off 3 bases at V and 7 bases at J, with 13 bases between the two ends. CDR1 LNHDA and CDR2 SQIVND come from the germline V gene (reference sequence). This CDR3 is built from 14 residues. Primers: 60 Vbeta forward and 13 Jbeta reverse. Here immunoSEQ multiplex PCR was the method, and the copy in TCRdb shows in-frame clones only, minus some. The data contain some 200,000 clones, over 80% of them singletons. The clonotype originates from a boy aged 2-15 years in good health and CMV-seronegative. The chain couples TRBV19 to TRBJ1-5, with a weak D call TRBD1 (5 bases). Sequencing was performed on PBMCs. CDR3 in amino acids: CASSMGSRGQPQHF. CDR3 bases: TGTGCCAGTAGTATGGGCAGCCGGGGGCAGCCCCAGCATTTT.